The next 25 T cell receptor beta chains were all read from a single sample in a study of OX40 agonist ivuxolimab in advanced cancers. The method was immunoSEQ multiplex PCR; TCRdb's version includes in-frame clones alone and lacks a portion of them. The data hold approximately 80,000 clones, with about 91% observed a single time. This material consisted of CD4+ or CD8+ T cells sorted from blood, taken in a trial of the OX40 agonist ivuxolimab. These receptors all stem from an adult with an advanced solid tumor such as melanoma, head and neck, liver or kidney cancer.

The chain joins TRBV6-1 to TRBJ1-3; D is ambiguous. The germline V gene encodes CDR1 MNHNS and CDR2 SASEGT. The CDR3 runs 16 residues. Trimming pared 1 base from V and 0 bases from J, leaving 10 bases between. CDR3 DNA: TGTGCCAGCAGTGAAGGACAAGTCCCCTCTGGAAACACCATATATTTT. Encoded protein: CASSEGQVPSGNTIYF.

The V gene is TRBV9, the J gene TRBJ2-2; the D gene is possibly TRBD2 (6 bases). Germline V gene sequence: CDR1 SGDLS, CDR2 YYNGEE. This CDR3 has 16 residues. V gave up 0 bases and J gave up 5 bases, with 14 bases separating them. The DNA for the CDR3 is TGTGCCAGCAGCGTAGAGTTGGGAGGATGGACCGGGGAGCTGTTTTTT. Protein sequence: CASSVELGGWTGELFF.

The V gene is TRBV5-4, the J gene TRBJ2-3; 8 nucleotides agree with TRBD2. Germline assignment: CDR1 SGHNT and CDR2 YYREEE (reference sequence). This CDR3 is 15 amino acids long. V lost 0 bases and J lost 3; bases outside the gene matches: 3. CDR3 in amino acids: CASSLGGRTTDTQYF. CDR3 in DNA: TGTGCCAGCAGCTTGGGCGGGAGGACTACAGATACGCAGTATTTT.

This clone was picked up one time. V gene TRBV7-8 combines with J gene TRBJ1-2; the D gene is possibly TRBD1 (6 bases). V was clipped by 5 bases and J by 8 bases, with 18 bases between them. CDR3 size: 14 residues. CDR1 is SGHVS, CDR2 FQNEAQ, per germline. The CDR3 sequence: CASSPIGQGRGYTF. CDR3 bases: TGTGCCAGCAGCCCGATTGGCCAGGGGCGGGGCTACACCTTC.

The rearrangement uses TRBV29-1 and TRBJ2-3; the D gene is possibly TRBD2 (5 bases). This CDR3 spans 14 amino acids. Germline V gives CDR1 SQVTM, CDR2 ANQGSEA. The V end was cut by 4 bases, the J end by 4 bases, with 15 bases between. CDR3 nucleotides: TGCAGCGTTGGGATAGGGCCTAGCCCAGATACGCAGTATTTT. This encodes CSVGIGPSPDTQYF.

The V call is TRBV10-2, the J call TRBJ2-7; perhaps D is TRBD1 or TRBD2 (5 bases each). Trimming left V 6 bases short and J 0 bases short, with 15 bases between. CDR3 size: 15 residues. Germline V CDR1 and CDR2: WSHSY, SAAADI. The CDR3 sequence is CASSVTGTASYEQYF. The DNA of the CDR3 is TGCGCCAGCAGCGTGACGGGGACCGCCTCCTACGAGCAGTACTTC.

The rearrangement uses TRBV19 and TRBJ2-3, with D perhaps matching TRBD1 (6 bases). The length of the CDR3 is 12 residues. Germline V gives CDR1 LNHDA, CDR2 SQIVND (reference sequence). V was pared by 7 bases and J by 2 bases, with 7 bases between. The CDR3 region is CASKGVTDTQYF. CDR3 sequence (DNA): TGTGCCAGTAAGGGGGTCACAGATACGCAGTATTTT. The entire variable domain, with the rest obtained from reference TRBV19 and TRBJ2-3, is as follows: DGGITQSPKYLFRKEGQNVTLSCEQNLNHDAMYWYRQDPGQGLRLIYYSQIVNDFQKGDIAEGYSVSREKKESFPLTVTSAQKNPTAFYLCASKGVTDTQYFGPGTRLTVL.

The V and J genes are TRBV29-1 and TRBJ2-5; TRBD1 aligns across 10 bases. CDR1 and CDR2 (germline): SQVTM, ANQGSEA. CDR3 length: 15 residues. V dropped 7 bases and J dropped 4; count of bases not matched to a gene: 12. The CDR3 loop is CSGRETGGIRETQYF. The CDR3 DNA reads TGCAGCGGTAGAGAGACAGGGGGCATTCGAGAGACCCAGTACTTC.

This clone has only one observation. The rearrangement joins TRBV11-3 to TRBJ2-1; D is possibly TRBD1 or TRBD2 (5 bases each). There are 15 residues in the CDR3. Trimming cost V 3 bases and J 2 bases, with 11 bases left between them. Germline values: CDR1 SGHNT, CDR2 YENEEA. CDR3 protein: CASSFDSGTYNEQFF. The CDR3 DNA reads as TGTGCCAGCAGCTTCGACAGCGGCACCTACAATGAGCAGTTCTTC.

The J gene is TRBJ1-1, the V gene TRBV2; D unresolved. Trimming cost V 2 bases and J 5 bases, with 12 bases left between them. This CDR3 contains 14 residues. In germline, CDR1 is SNHLY, CDR2 FYNNEI. Written as DNA, the CDR3 is TGTGCCAGCAGTGAACAAGGCAGACGAACTGAAGCTTTCTTT. It codes for CASSEQGRRTEAFF.

The chain is built from TRBV27 and TRBJ2-6; D ambiguous. The CDR3 loop spans 15 amino acids. Germline V gives CDR1 MNHEY, CDR2 SMNVEV (reference sequence). Trimming left V 3 bases short and J 0 bases short, with 6 bases between. CDR3 nucleotides: TGTGCCAGCAGTTTGTCCAACTCTGGGGCCAACGTCCTGACTTTC. Encoded protein: CASSLSNSGANVLTF. The variable domain in full, completed from reference TRBV27 and TRBJ2-6, reads EAQVTQNPRYLITVTGKKLTVTCSQNMNHEYMSWYRQDPGLGLRQIYYSMNVEVTDKGDVPEGYKVSRKEKRNFPLILESPSPNQTSLYFCASSLSNSGANVLTFGAGSRLTVL.

The J gene is TRBJ2-7, the V gene TRBV5-1, with D possibly matching TRBD1 (6 bases). Germline V gene sequence: CDR1 SGHRS, CDR2 YFSETQ. The CDR3 has 15 residues. V was pared by 2 bases and J by 2 bases, with 14 bases between. The chain's CDR3 is CASSLGGKGTYEQYF. CDR3 in DNA: TGCGCCAGCAGCTTAGGGGGTAAAGGAACCTACGAGCAGTACTTC.

The rearrangement joins TRBV27 to TRBJ2-7; 8 nucleotides align to TRBD2. V gave up 2 bases and J gave up 7 bases; unmatched junction bases: 13. The CDR3 loop spans 16 amino acids. Germline values: CDR1 MNHEY, CDR2 SMNVEV (reference sequence). CDR3 residues: CASSLRIAGGAGEQYF. CDR3 nucleotides: TGTGCCAGCAGTTTAAGGATCGCGGGAGGCGCGGGGGAGCAGTACTTC.

The chain combines TRBV30 with TRBJ2-7; tentatively, D is TRBD2 (6 bases). Trimming cost V 4 bases and J 0 bases, with 16 bases left between them. Germline V gene lookup returns CDR1 GTSNPN and CDR2 SVGIG (reference sequence). CDR3 length equals 15 residues. CDR3 sequence: CAWTGGTRSSYEQYF. The CDR3 nucleotides read TGTGCCTGGACCGGAGGGACCAGGAGCTCCTACGAGCAGTACTTC.

The gene calls are TRBV4-1 and TRBJ1-4; 7 nucleotides align to TRBD1. Trimming at V came to 1 base and at J to 6 bases, leaving 8 bases not matched to a gene. Germline V lookup: CDR1 MGHRA, CDR2 YSYEKL. The CDR3 covers 16 residues. The chain's CDR3 is CASSQGDRLVYEKLFF. The CDR3 coding sequence is TGCGCCAGCAGCCAAGGGGACAGACTTGTATATGAAAAACTGTTTTTT.

The chain combines TRBV7-9 with TRBJ2-2; possibly TRBD2 for D (5 bases). CDR3 length: 15 residues. Germline lookup yields CDR1 SEHNR and CDR2 FQNEAQ (reference sequence). V was cut by 2 bases and J by 4 bases, with 11 bases left in between. The CDR3: CASSLMVGVTGELFF. The CDR3 DNA reads as TGTGCCAGCAGCTTAATGGTGGGAGTCACCGGGGAGCTGTTTTTT.

This rearrangement joins TRBV6-5 to TRBJ2-7; 10 bases are shared with TRBD2. V shed 10 bases and J 2 bases; nucleotides not matched to a gene: 5. Germline-derived CDR1 and CDR2 are MNHEY and SVGAGI. The length of the CDR3 is 13 residues. Here the CDR3 reads CATKAGGPYEQYF. In DNA form, the CDR3 reads TGTGCCACCAAAGCGGGAGGGCCCTACGAGCAGTACTTC.

This chain links TRBV5-1 with TRBJ1-4, with 9 bases aligning to TRBD1. J gave up 5 bases and V 0 bases, and 2 bases lay outside the gene matches. Germline lookup yields CDR1 SGHRS and CDR2 YFSETQ. The CDR3 length is 15 residues. CDR3 sequence (DNA): TGCGCCAGCAGCTTGGCCGGGACAGGGAATGAAAAACTGTTTTTT. Translating gives CASSLAGTGNEKLFF.

The V call is TRBV7-3, the J call TRBJ2-2, with D perhaps matching TRBD1 (5 bases). Germline CDR1 reads SGHTA; CDR2 reads FQGTGA. The CDR3 length is 14 residues. V lost 5 bases, J lost 5 bases, and 12 bases lay in between. CDR3 nucleotides: TGTGCCAGCAGCCGATGGTCAGGGACCGGGGAGCTGTTTTTT. Translating it yields CASSRWSGTGELFF.

This clone was seen more than once but under ten times. The V call is TRBV27, the J call TRBJ2-7; D call uncertain. Germline CDR1 is MNHEY and CDR2 is SMNVEV (reference sequence). The CDR3 contains 14 residues. Trimming took off 3 bases at V and 4 bases at J, with 13 bases between the two ends. The CDR3 DNA reads TGTGCCAGCAGTTTTTGGGGTGCCCCATACGAGCAGTACTTC. Translated, it gives CASSFWGAPYEQYF.

J is TRBJ2-5 and V is TRBV5-1; TRBD1 aligns across 7 bases. Germline CDR1 and CDR2: SGHRS and YFSETQ. The junction had 1 base not matched to a gene; V was cut back by 0 bases and J by 2 bases. The CDR3 is 14 amino acids. Here the CDR3 DNA reads TGCGCCAGCAGCTTGGAGGACAGGCAAGAGACCCAGTACTTC. This codes for CASSLEDRQETQYF. The full variable domain, with the rest looked up from reference TRBV5-1 and TRBJ2-5, is KAGVTQTPRYLIKTRGQQVTLSCSPISGHRSVSWYQQTPGQGLQFLFEYFSETQRNKGNFPGRFSGRQFSNSRSEMNVSTLELGDSALYLCASSLEDRQETQYFGPGTRLLVL.

The chain combines TRBV5-1 with TRBJ1-4, with 11 bases matching TRBD1. The ends lost 4 bases at V and 7 bases at J; junction bases unmatched: 0. The CDR3 is made up of 13 amino acids. Germline V CDR1 and CDR2: SGHRS, YFSETQ. In nucleotides, the CDR3 is TGCGCCAGCAGCGGGACAGGGGGTGAAAAACTGTTTTTT. Protein: CASSGTGGEKLFF.

V is TRBV9 and J is TRBJ2-1; 12 bases are shared with TRBD2. The J segment lost 7 bases and the V segment lost 0 bases, leaving 11 bases of the junction unmatched. The germline gives CDR1 SGDLS, CDR2 YYNGEE. The CDR3 has 18 amino acids. DNA of the CDR3: TGTGCCAGCAGCGTAGCCCTAACTCCGGGACTAGCGGGTAATGAGCAGTTCTTC. Amino acids: CASSVALTPGLAGNEQFF. The complete variable domain, with remaining parts taken from reference TRBV9 and TRBJ2-1, reads DSGVTQTPKHLITATGQRVTLRCSPRSGDLSVYWYQQSLDQGLQFLIQYYNGEERAKGNILERFSAQQFPDLHSELNLSSLELGDSALYFCASSVALTPGLAGNEQFFGPGTRLTVL.

The table lists this clone with a few counts. This CDR3 reads CASSYPSVGELFF. The CDR3 DNA reads as TGTGCCAGCAGTTACCCATCAGTCGGGGAGCTGTTTTTT. The rearrangement uses TRBV6-6 and TRBJ2-2; no firm D call. The CDR3 has 13 residues. Trimming pared 2 bases from V and 7 bases from J, leaving 8 bases between. Germline CDR1 MNHNY, CDR2 SVGAGI (reference sequence).

The J gene is TRBJ2-1, the V gene TRBV6-5, with 12 nucleotides matching TRBD2. J was trimmed by 6 bases and V by 6 bases; bases with no gene match: 3. CDR1 and CDR2 (germline): MNHEY, SVGAGI. This CDR3 is 14 amino acids long. This CDR3 is CASRPGLAGNEQFF. The CDR3 nucleotides are TGTGCCAGCAGACCGGGACTAGCGGGCAATGAGCAGTTCTTC.